The 27 T cell receptor beta chains listed next were all sequenced from one sample in a study of blood T cell repertoires in COVID-19. The method was immunoSEQ multiplex PCR; TCRdb's version includes in-frame clones alone and lacks a portion of them. The sample shows approximately 150,000 clones, approximately 88% of them seen only once. Material: peripheral blood. All receptors come from a woman aged 55-70 years who had recovered from COVID-19.

The chain employs TRBV4-1 and TRBJ2-3; D not resolved. CDR1 and CDR2 from the germline V gene are MGHRA and YSYEKL. V lost 5 bases and J lost 0, with 9 bases in between. The CDR3 runs 14 residues. CDR3: CASSYWSSTDTQYF. Here the CDR3 DNA reads TGCGCCAGCAGCTACTGGTCGAGCACAGATACGCAGTATTTT.

This clone was detected once. The chain links TRBV28 to TRBJ2-3; 8 bases agree with TRBD2. Germline values: CDR1 MDHEN, CDR2 SYDVKM. The CDR3 totals 17 residues. V lost 7 bases to trimming and J lost 6 bases; unmatched junction nucleotides: 18. CDR3 region: CASTTSARGGVIDTQYF. Written as DNA, the CDR3 is TGTGCCAGCACCACCTCAGCCCGGGGGGGGGTTATTGATACGCAGTATTTT.

The rearrangement joins TRBV6-1 to TRBJ2-7, with D perhaps matching TRBD1 (5 bases). CDR1 is MNHNS, CDR2 SASEGT, per germline. Trimming removed 1 base at V and 1 base at J, with 11 bases between. The CDR3 totals 15 residues. CDR3 region: CASSEGMAGSYEQYF. The DNA for the CDR3 is TGTGCCAGCAGTGAAGGTATGGCAGGGTCCTACGAGCAGTACTTC.

The chain carries TRBV7-9 and TRBJ2-7; tentatively, D is TRBD1 (6 bases). Looked up from germline, CDR1 is SEHNR and CDR2 is FQNEAQ (reference sequence). Trimming pared 5 bases from V and 5 bases from J, leaving 19 bases between. The length of the CDR3 is 15 residues. The CDR3 DNA reads as TGTGCCAGCAGCCCGGGGACGTGGAAGGGGGACGAGCAGTACTTC. Translated, it gives CASSPGTWKGDEQYF. The full variable domain, completed using reference TRBV7-9 and TRBJ2-7, is DTGVSQNPRHKITKRGQNVTFRCDPISEHNRLYWYRQTLGQGPEFLTYFQNEAQLEKSRLLSDRFSAERPKGSFSTLEIQRTEQGDSAMYLCASSPGTWKGDEQYFGPGTRLTVT.

The chain employs TRBV6-5 and TRBJ2-5, with 8 bases identical to TRBD2. Per germline, CDR1 MNHEY and CDR2 SVGAGI. The trim removed 3 bases at V and 5 bases at J, leaving 11 bases unmatched. The CDR3 contains 16 residues. CDR3 nucleotide sequence: TGTGCCAGCAGTTATCCACGGGGGGGGCGCCTGGAGACCCAGTACTTC. It encodes CASSYPRGGRLETQYF.

This clone was detected once. The chain links TRBV5-1 to TRBJ1-6; the D gene is possibly TRBD1 (5 bases). Trimming pared 5 bases from V and 8 bases from J, leaving 8 bases between. The CDR3 contains 12 residues. From germline, CDR1 is SGHRS and CDR2 YFSETQ. The CDR3 DNA is TGCGCCAGCAGTTCGGGGGATTCACCCCTCCACTTT. It yields the protein CASSSGDSPLHF.

The gene calls are TRBV4-3 and TRBJ1-4; 7 nucleotides line up with TRBD1. The V gene's germline CDR1 is LGHNA and CDR2 YSLEER. With V trimmed by 1 base and J by 7 bases, 0 bases remained unmatched. The CDR3 covers 13 residues. This CDR3 is CASSQAGGEKLFF. The CDR3 nucleotides are TGCGCCAGCAGCCAAGCAGGGGGTGAAAAACTGTTTTTT.

The chain has TRBV6-6 and TRBJ2-3; D might be TRBD2 (7 bases). Per the germline V gene, CDR1 is MNHNY and CDR2 is SVGAGI (reference sequence). CDR3 length equals 15 residues. The V end lost 8 bases, the J end lost 6 bases, and 21 bases lay between the germline ends. The CDR3 bases are TGTGCCAGCGCGCTTAATGGGGGGGCCGGTGATACGCAGTATTTT. As protein: CASALNGGAGDTQYF.

This clone was seen a handful of times. The chain recombines TRBV4-3 with TRBJ2-7; 7 bases fit TRBD2. J was trimmed by 4 bases and V by 3 bases; bases with no gene match: 9. This CDR3 has 15 amino acids. CDR1 and CDR2 (germline): LGHNA, YSLEER. The CDR3 loop is CASSHAGASGYEQYF. DNA for the CDR3: TGCGCCAGCAGCCATGCCGGGGCTAGCGGTTACGAGCAGTACTTC.

V usage is TRBV18 and J usage is TRBJ1-1; no firm D call. The CDR3 consists of 14 residues. The V end was cut by 0 bases, the J end by 2 bases, with 7 bases between. Germline V gene lookup returns CDR1 KGHSH and CDR2 LQKENI. The CDR3 region has the DNA TGTGCCAGCTCACCACCCCCGGGTAACACTGAAGCTTTCTTT. It is translated as CASSPPPGNTEAFF.

The chain recombines TRBV28 with TRBJ1-1, with unresolved D. From germline, CDR1 is MDHEN and CDR2 SYDVKM. This CDR3 comprises 16 residues. The germline V and J ends were trimmed by 2 bases and 1 base, with 14 bases remaining between them. The CDR3 spells CASSLDSRIANTEAFF. The CDR3 DNA sequence: TGTGCCAGCAGTTTAGATAGTAGGATAGCGAACACTGAAGCTTTCTTT.

The gene calls are TRBV5-4 and TRBJ2-5; 8 nucleotides agree with TRBD2. CDR3 size: 15 residues. V lost 4 bases, J lost 5 bases, and 10 bases stayed unmatched. Germline assignment: CDR1 SGHNT and CDR2 YYREEE (reference sequence). In DNA, the CDR3 is TGTGCCAGCAGCGGTAGCGGGGCCACGGGGGAGACCCAGTACTTC. Translated, it gives CASSGSGATGETQYF. The whole variable domain, filled in from reference TRBV5-4 and TRBJ2-5, reads ETGVTQSPTHLIKTRGQQVTLRCSSQSGHNTVSWYQQALGQGPQFIFQYYREEENGRGNFPPRFSGLQFPNYSSELNVNALELDDSALYLCASSGSGATGETQYFGPGTRLLVL.

The chain carries TRBV7-9 and TRBJ1-6, with 7 positions matching TRBD1. Trimming removed 3 bases from V and 4 bases from J; junction bases left unmatched: 3. The CDR3 length is 15 residues. Germline V gives CDR1 SEHNR, CDR2 FQNEAQ (reference sequence). The CDR3 sequence is CASSFTGQYNSPLHF. The CDR3 nucleotides read TGTGCCAGCAGCTTCACGGGACAGTATAATTCACCCCTCCACTTT.

The gene calls are TRBV18 and TRBJ1-2, with D unclear. Trimming took off 1 base at V and 2 bases at J, with 11 bases between the two ends. CDR1 KGHSH and CDR2 LQKENI come from the germline V gene. The CDR3 is made up of 15 amino acids. CDR3 coding DNA: TGTGCCAGCTCACCACAAGGCACAGCCAACTATGGCTACACCTTC. This encodes CASSPQGTANYGYTF.

J is TRBJ2-7 and V is TRBV10-2; 10 nucleotides agree with TRBD2. CDR3 length: 14 residues. Germline V gene lookup returns CDR1 WSHSY and CDR2 SAAADI. Trimming took 6 bases from V and 5 from J; bases not matched to a gene: 7. The CDR3 DNA is TGCGCCAGCAGAGCGAGCGGGGGGGCCGACGAGCAGTACTTC. Translated, it gives CASRASGGADEQYF.

The CDR3, as DNA: TGTGCCACCAGCGGGGGGCCTTGGACAGACCAAGAGACCCAGTACTTC. It codes for CATSGGPWTDQETQYF. The rearrangement uses TRBV24-1 and TRBJ2-5, with TRBD2 as a possible D gene (7 bases). Germline V CDR1 and CDR2: KGHDR, SFDVKD. V dropped 7 bases and J dropped 0 bases, with 17 bases sitting between them. CDR3 length: 16 amino acids.

This rearrangement joins TRBV19 to TRBJ2-7; TRBD2 aligns across 9 bases. The CDR3 sequence is 14 residues long. Germline V gene lookup returns CDR1 LNHDA and CDR2 SQIVND (reference sequence). With V trimmed by 4 bases and J by 2 bases, 3 bases remained unmatched. CDR3 DNA sequence: TGTGCCAGTAGTACGACTAGCGGCCCCTACGAGCAGTACTTC. Its translation is CASSTTSGPYEQYF.

The rearrangement joins TRBV5-1 to TRBJ2-1, with TRBD2 identical over 7 bases. V lost 3 bases and J lost 3; bases outside the gene matches: 3. From germline, CDR1 is SGHRS and CDR2 YFSETQ. The CDR3 is 14 residues long. Here the CDR3 reads CASSSGGGYNEQFF. The CDR3, as DNA: TGCGCCAGCAGCTCCGGCGGGGGCTACAATGAGCAGTTCTTC.

V usage is TRBV4-2 and J usage is TRBJ1-5, with a weak D call TRBD1 (5 bases). The CDR3 has 16 residues. Per the germline V gene, CDR1 is LGHNA and CDR2 is YNFKEQ. With 6 bases removed from V and 3 bases from J, the gap between germline ends came to 18 bases. CDR3 amino acids: CASRQDLGRNNQPQHF. In DNA form, the CDR3 reads TGTGCCAGCAGACAGGATCTAGGGCGGAACAATCAGCCCCAGCATTTT.

The chain combines TRBV28 with TRBJ2-5, with D perhaps matching TRBD2 (5 bases). CDR1 is MDHEN and CDR2 is SYDVKM in the germline V gene. The V end was cut by 5 bases, the J end by 7 bases, with 23 bases between. The CDR3 covers 16 residues. The CDR3 DNA reads TGTGCCAGCAGTCGGGATTTTAGCCTTCTTCGAGTGACCCAGTACTTC. Encoded protein: CASSRDFSLLRVTQYF.

The chain employs TRBV5-1 and TRBJ1-2; D is unresolved. This CDR3 is built from 15 residues. V was pared by 0 bases and J by 6 bases, with 15 bases between. Germline V gene data show CDR1 as SGHRS and CDR2 as YFSETQ. CDR3 DNA sequence: TGCGCCAGCAGCTTGGCCGACGGGGAACGAGATGGCTACACCTTC. Its protein product is CASSLADGERDGYTF.

This chain connects TRBV10-3 to TRBJ1-1, with D perhaps TRBD1 (6 bases). CDR3 length equals 13 residues. V lost 6 bases to trimming and J lost 1 base, with 9 bases between them. Germline lookup yields CDR1 ENHRY and CDR2 SYGVKD. CDR3 amino acids: CAISSDRNTEAFF. Here the CDR3 DNA reads TGTGCCATCAGCTCGGACAGGAACACTGAAGCTTTCTTT.

The chain recombines TRBV5-1 with TRBJ1-4; TRBD1 agrees at 9 bases. J gave up 6 bases and V 1 base, and 4 bases lay outside the gene matches. The CDR3 extends over 15 amino acids. Germline V lookup: CDR1 SGHRS, CDR2 YFSETQ. The CDR3 region has the DNA TGCGCCAGCAGCTTGACAGGGGGCGATTATGAAAAACTGTTTTTT. It translates to CASSLTGGDYEKLFF.

The table lists this clone with a few counts. This chain joins TRBV6-5 and TRBJ1-1; TRBD1 might be the D (5 bases). Germline values: CDR1 MNHEY, CDR2 SVGAGI. Trimming removed 6 bases from V and 3 bases from J, with 11 bases in between. The CDR3 extends over 13 amino acids. The CDR3 nucleotides are TGTGCCAGCAGGACAGTTCTCGACACTGAAGCTTTCTTT. Amino acid sequence: CASRTVLDTEAFF.

The V gene is TRBV4-1, the J gene TRBJ2-3; TRBD1 is a possible D gene (6 bases). Germline-derived CDR1 and CDR2 are MGHRA and YSYEKL. CDR3 length: 15 residues. Trimming cost V 2 bases and J 4 bases, with 13 bases left between them. The chain's CDR3 is CASSQQGQGADTQYF. CDR3 bases: TGCGCCAGCAGCCAACAGGGACAAGGGGCAGATACGCAGTATTTT.

The CDR3: CSVPGQGSGTEAFF. The DNA for the CDR3 is TGCAGCGTCCCGGGACAGGGATCGGGCACTGAAGCTTTCTTT. V is TRBV29-1 and J is TRBJ1-1; 9 bases fit TRBD1. This CDR3 is built from 14 residues. The germline V gene has CDR1 SQVTM and CDR2 ANQGSEA. V shed 6 bases and J 4 bases; nucleotides not matched to a gene: 9. The variable domain in full, with the rest retrieved from reference TRBV29-1 and TRBJ1-1, is SAVISQKPSRDICQRGTSLTIQCQVDSQVTMMFWYRQQPGQSLTLIATANQGSEATYESGFVIDKFPISRPNLTFSTLTVSNMSPEDSSIYLCSVPGQGSGTEAFFGQGTRLTVV.

V and J are TRBV28 and TRBJ2-1, with 11 bases matching TRBD2. The CDR3 length is 15 residues. CDR1 MDHEN and CDR2 SYDVKM come from the germline V gene. V was clipped by 5 bases and J by 7 bases; unmatched bases: 7. CDR3 protein: CASSLSGGAGNEQFF. For the CDR3, the DNA is TGTGCCAGCAGTCTTAGCGGGGGGGCGGGAAATGAGCAGTTCTTC. Full variable domain (rest looked up from reference TRBV28 and TRBJ2-1): DVKVTQSSRYLVKRTGEKVFLECVQDMDHENMFWYRQDPGLGLRLIYFSYDVKMKEKGDIPEGYSVSREKKERFSLILESASTNQTSMYLCASSLSGGAGNEQFFGPGTRLTVL.